This T cell receptor beta chain was sequenced during a study of CD8 T cells in ankylosing spondylitis. This clonotype showed up many times. The antigen is undetermined. Making use of molecular barcodes, quantitative 5'-RACE generated TCR beta libraries. Using its own MiXCR run on the 5' RACE reads, TCRdb lists one record per CDR3 protein. Of about 64,000 distinct CDR3 sequences in the sample, about 6% were seen once. The V gene end was trimmed by 1 base and the J gene end by 6 bases; junction bases not matched to a gene: 5. This CDR3 region has 15 residues. Study results and caveats: Reported data indicate significant enrichment of disease-linked clones within matched ankylosing spondylitis synovial fluid.

The sequence was collected from a male donor with ankylosing spondylitis. The chain links TRBV12-3 or TRBV12-4 to TRBJ1-5; 8 bases map to TRBD1. Sequencing was carried out using synovial fluid, either unsorted or a sorted T cell fraction (not recorded which). CDR3 nucleotide sequence: TGTGCCAGCAGTTTAGACAGGGGGGAGGGTCAGCCCCAGCATTTT. This codes for CASSLDRGEGQPQHF.